What follows describes a single TCR beta chain. There are a few counts of this clone. The target of this receptor is not known. The record has no base qualities; no much larger clone is one base away. This specimen belongs to a study of siplizumab effects on memory and regulatory T cells (dated by TCRdb to the late 2010s). Broadly, across the study: The study looked at the effect of siplizumab, an anti-CD2 antibody, on alloreactive T-cell subsets in allogeneic mixed lymphocyte reactions made from human PBMCs.

TCRbeta CDR3 sequencing was performed on sorted unstimulated T cells and on proliferating T cells recovered from mixed lymphocyte reactions. Fresh whole blood from approximately ten HLA-typed healthy donors was used to isolate PBMCs. Unstimulated CD4+ regulatory T cells were FACS-sorted to map the origin of alloreactive clones. What the research found in general, with its limitations: About 75-97% of proliferating CD4+ or CD8+ clones could not be given a naive or memory phenotype. Siplizumab significantly lowered the cumulative frequency of alloreactive sequences that could be traced to unstimulated CD4+ memory T cells. Sequences below about 10^-5 frequency were poorly captured, so only a minor fraction of alloreactive clones could be mapped to unstimulated subsets. No functional confirmation was obtained for the suppressive function of proliferating Tregs from siplizumab cultures. Among mappable alloreactive CD4+ clones, the Treg-derived fraction averaged about 75% with siplizumab versus 25% to 30% in control reactions. Unstimulated naive T cells appeared to be more diverse than memory T cells, and naive cells seemed to make a substantial contribution to the alloresponse.

Receptor amplification or capture employed the immunoSEQ multiplex PCR assay. Some 1.1 x 10^5 TCR templates per sample were assayed on the deep sequencing platform. Genomic DNA extracted from sorted T cells was used for TCRbeta CDR3 sequencing. On the study's bioinformatics: The R programming language was used for clonal analysis of the TCRbeta CDR3 data. Comparing unstimulated samples against CFSE-low samples taken after the reaction was how alloreactive CD4+ and CD8+ clones were defined. Alloreactive CD4+ clones were assigned to regulatory or non-regulatory origin by matching sequences to sorted unstimulated Treg and non-Treg repertoires. TCRdb re-hosts the immuneACCESS table, in-frame sequences only. Its copies lack some clones; in the studies checked, an unresolved V gene accounts for under half of them, and the cause for the rest is not known. That table is the source of V, J and clone size, and D and trimming were worked out from the DNA. This sample is represented by about 100,000 clones; 94% of them were singletons. The ten top clones hold roughly 0.62% of the sample.

The sequence derives from a human donor in good health. Material: Tregs sorted from blood.

Read as DNA, the sequence is TGTGCCAGCAGTGGGTTGTCGAACACTGAAGCTTTCTTT. Its amino acids are CASSGLSNTEAFF. The rearrangement joined TRBV25-1 to TRBJ1-1; the D gene cannot be named for sure. Via the germline V gene, CDR1 is MGHDK and CDR2 SYGVNS. V is pared back by 4 bases and J by 1 base, with 7 bases lying between the germline termini. Spanning cysteine to phenylalanine, the CDR3 consists of 13 amino acids. The read is trimmed to its CDR3 DNA, 39 bases read in frame from base 1.